These 24 T cell receptor beta chains originate from one sample sequenced in a study of regulatory T cells in long-lasting Graves disease (dated by TCRdb to 2020 to 2022). The sample's time point label is to be understood as: newly diagnosed GD, antithyroid drugs for less than 3 months. For both TCR sequencing and RNA sequencing, RNA was extracted from PBMCs using TRIzol. Receptor amplification or capture employed multiplex PCR. The listed sequencing device is Illumina HiSeq 4000. iRepertoire HTBI primers and Arm-PCR amplification of CDR3 regions were used to construct TCR beta libraries. The public reads were reprocessed in TCRdb via fastp at Q25 and MiXCR, keeping in-frame beta chains. Each CDR3 protein appears once, grouped with its most common genes and DNA. The sample profile shows roughly 610,000 distinct CDR3 sequences; 15% to 20% of them were found once. 18% of the sample belongs to the ten largest clones.

This sample also belongs to another study, concerning T cells in Graves' hyperthyroidism and ophthalmopathy.

The source material was peripheral blood mononuclear cells (PBMCs), sampled at new diagnosis, from a patient treated with antithyroid drugs. The receptor set was obtained from a woman aged 25 to 45 with Graves disease. Donor details come from another sample of the same person, matched by shared clones.

This clonotype was found once. V usage is TRBV10-3 and J usage is TRBJ2-7; unclear D gene. V was cut by 1 base and J by 2 bases, with 9 bases left in between. The germline V gene has CDR1 ENHRY and CDR2 SYGVKD. CDR3 size: 14 residues. CDR3 coding DNA: TGTGCCATCAGTGAGTTTGGCAGTACCTACGAGCAGTACTTC. Its protein is CAISEFGSTYEQYF.

This clonotype appeared a few times. The J gene is TRBJ2-4, the V gene TRBV5-8, with no clear D. The CDR3 sequence is 15 residues long. Deletions cut 0 bases from V and 5 bases from J, with 12 bases between. Germline V CDR1 and CDR2: SGHTS, YDEGEE. The CDR3 DNA sequence: TGTGCCAGCAGCTTGGGTTTAGGAGAGGAAAACATTCAGTACTTC. Amino acids: CASSLGLGEENIQYF.

The chain has TRBV20-1 and TRBJ2-3; tentative D call: TRBD1 (5 bases). The germline V gene has CDR1 DFQATT and CDR2 SNEGSKA (reference sequence). The CDR3 totals 12 residues. V lost 6 bases and J lost 4, with 11 bases in between. The CDR3 DNA is TGCAGTGCCCCAGGGAATTCAGATACGCAGTATTTT. This translates into CSAPGNSDTQYF.

This clonotype was seen a few times. This chain joins TRBV20-1 and TRBJ1-5; a possible D gene is TRBD1 (5 bases). V lost 5 bases and J 3 bases, leaving 11 bases between the germline ends. The CDR3 has 13 amino acids. In germline, CDR1 is DFQATT, CDR2 SNEGSKA (reference sequence). CDR3 in amino acids: CSADQGTNQPQHF. The CDR3 DNA sequence: TGCAGTGCTGACCAGGGAACCAATCAGCCCCAGCATTTT.

The CDR3 nucleotides are TGTGCCTGGAGAGGGAAGACGGGGAATTCACCCCTCCACTTT. Translated, it gives CAWRGKTGNSPLHF. The gene calls are TRBV30 and TRBJ1-6; no clear D gene. Germline V gives CDR1 GTSNPN, CDR2 SVGIG (reference sequence). This CDR3 is 14 amino acids long. V shed 3 bases and J shed 7 bases, with 13 bases lying between them.

This rearrangement joins TRBV7-2 to TRBJ1-4, with D unclear. CDR3 size: 15 residues. V was pared by 1 base and J by 0 bases, with 6 bases between. The V gene's germline CDR1 is SGHTA and CDR2 FQGNSA. The CDR3 spells CASSLVGTTNEKLFF. Written as DNA, the CDR3 is TGTGCCAGCAGCTTAGTGGGGACAACTAATGAAAAACTGTTTTTT.

Details on this clonotype: Being one base from a much bigger clone, this may be a read error. This chain links TRBV28 with TRBJ1-5; D uncertain. The V end was cut by 2 bases, the J end by 2 bases, with 13 bases between. From germline, CDR1 is MDHEN and CDR2 SYDVKM. CDR3 length: 16 amino acids. In DNA, the CDR3 is TGTGCCAGCAGTTTAATGAGGAAGAGCGGCAATCAGCCCCAGCATTTT. Its protein is CASSLMRKSGNQPQHF. The variable domain in full, with the rest retrieved from reference TRBV28 and TRBJ1-5, is DVKVTQSSRYLVKRTGEKVFLECVQDMDHENMFWYRQDPGLGLRLIYFSYDVKMKEKGDIPEGYSVSREKKERFSLILESASTNQTSMYLCASSLMRKSGNQPQHFGDGTRLSIL.

This clonotype was recorded a few times. This chain joins TRBV6-1 and TRBJ1-2; TRBD1 is a possible D gene (5 bases). Per germline, CDR1 MNHNS and CDR2 SASEGT. Trimming left V 6 bases short and J 4 bases short, with 12 bases between. The CDR3 loop spans 13 amino acids. DNA for the CDR3: TGTGCCAGCAGGTTGACAGCCACCTATGGCTACACCTTC. This translates into CASRLTATYGYTF.

The rearrangement uses TRBV5-1 and TRBJ2-7; possible D gene TRBD1, 5 bases. From germline, CDR1 is SGHRS and CDR2 YFSETQ. This CDR3 is 16 amino acids long. Deletions cut 0 bases from V and 7 bases from J, with 20 bases between. For the CDR3, the DNA is TGCGCCAGCAGCTTGGGACAGCTAAGCTCCTACAATGAGCAGTACTTC. Its protein product is CASSLGQLSSYNEQYF.

This clonotype was seen at least ten times. The chain recombines TRBV28 with TRBJ2-4, with D tentatively TRBD2 (6 bases). The CDR3 runs 13 residues. Germline V gives CDR1 MDHEN, CDR2 SYDVKM. Trimming took off 3 bases at V and 6 bases at J, with 9 bases between the two ends. Here the CDR3 DNA reads TGTGCCAGCAGTTTGGGCGGGACAAACATTCAGTACTTC. The encoded protein is CASSLGGTNIQYF.

The J gene is TRBJ2-5, the V gene TRBV6-2 or TRBV6-3; tentatively, D is TRBD2 (5 bases). The CDR3 is made up of 14 amino acids. The V gene lost 0 bases and the J gene lost 5 bases, with 10 bases spanning the gap. Germline CDR1 is MNHEY and CDR2 is SVGEGT. The DNA for the CDR3 is TGTGCCAGCAGTTACTCGTCTAGCCGGGAGACCCAGTACTTC. Its protein is CASSYSSSRETQYF.

This clonotype has a handful of counts. The rearrangement joins TRBV5-8 to TRBJ1-4; D gene uncertain. V shed 0 bases and J shed 11 bases, with 11 bases lying between them. The CDR3 totals 13 residues. The germline V gene has CDR1 SGHTS and CDR2 YDEGEE. This CDR3 is CASSLDRNRKLFF. CDR3 bases: TGTGCCAGCAGCTTGGACAGAAACCGCAAACTGTTTTTT.

At least ten counts were recorded for this clonotype. The V gene is TRBV20-1, the J gene TRBJ1-2; maybe TRBD1 (6 bases). V was shortened by 4 bases and J by 8 bases, with 14 bases between the two germline ends. Germline assignment: CDR1 DFQATT and CDR2 SNEGSKA (reference sequence). The CDR3 covers 12 residues. The CDR3 nucleotides read TGCAGTGCTAAACAGGGTACGGGAGGCTACACCTTC. This translates into CSAKQGTGGYTF.

The rearrangement joins TRBV10-3 to TRBJ2-7, with 7 nucleotides matching TRBD1. The CDR3 spans 13 residues. Germline V gene sequence: CDR1 ENHRY, CDR2 SYGVKD. J gave up 2 bases and V 6 bases, and 4 bases lay outside the gene matches. CDR3 amino acids: CAIRAGTAYEQYF. CDR3 sequence (DNA): TGTGCCATCAGGGCCGGGACAGCCTACGAGCAGTACTTC.

This chain joins TRBV7-9 and TRBJ1-2; TRBD1 is a possible D gene (5 bases). The CDR3 has 14 residues. From germline, CDR1 is SEHNR and CDR2 FQNEAQ (reference sequence). Between the trimmed V and J ends, which lost 4 bases and 7 bases, there was a span of 16 bases. CDR3 bases: TGTGCCAGCAGCTCTTTATCCGGGGCTGGTGGCTACACCTTC. This sequence encodes CASSSLSGAGGYTF.

This clonotype was picked up a small number of times. This chain uses TRBV6-2 or TRBV6-3 with TRBJ2-1, with 8 nucleotides matching TRBD1. The germline gives CDR1 MNHEY, CDR2 SVGEGT. CDR3 length: 18 amino acids. V gave up 0 bases and J gave up 0 bases; unmatched junction bases: 7. CDR3 nucleotides: TGTGCCAGCAGTTACTCGATGGACAGGGCAAGCTCCTACAATGAGCAGTTCTTC. Protein product: CASSYSMDRASSYNEQFF.

This clonotype was picked up a small number of times. The chain couples TRBV28 to TRBJ1-6, with TRBD1 matching over 7 bases. Unmatched junction bases numbered 7, after V lost 5 bases and J lost 9 bases. CDR1 MDHEN and CDR2 SYDVKM come from the germline V gene. The CDR3 length is 14 residues. This CDR3 is CASSATGASSPLHF. Here the CDR3 DNA reads TGTGCCAGCAGTGCCACAGGGGCGAGTTCACCCCTCCACTTT.

The gene calls are TRBV29-1 and TRBJ2-7, with TRBD1 matching over 9 bases. From germline, CDR1 is SQVTM and CDR2 ANQGSEA. This CDR3 has 13 residues. J lost 5 bases, V lost 6 bases, and 8 bases had no gene match. The CDR3 is CSVGGQGTHEQYF. CDR3 in DNA: TGCAGCGTGGGTGGACAGGGGACCCACGAGCAGTACTTC.

This clonotype was seen repeatedly, ten times or more. The CDR3 loop is CASLGQNTEAFF. The DNA of the CDR3 is TGTGCCAGCTTGGGACAGAACACTGAAGCTTTCTTT. This sequence joins TRBV14 and TRBJ1-1, with D perhaps matching TRBD1 (6 bases). Per the germline V gene, CDR1 is SGHDN and CDR2 is FVKESK. This CDR3 comprises 12 residues. V lost 8 bases to trimming and J lost 1 base, with 8 bases between them. Full variable domain (missing parts from reference TRBV14 and TRBJ1-1): EAGVTQFPSHSVIEKGQTVTLRCDPISGHDNLYWYRRVMGKEIKFLLHFVKESKQDESGMPNNRFLAERTGGTYSTLKVQPAELEDSGVYFCASLGQNTEAFFGQGTRLTVV.

This clonotype came up many times. The V call is TRBV11-3, the J call TRBJ2-1; no clear D. The CDR3 consists of 14 residues. V dropped 5 bases and J dropped 5 bases, with 13 bases sitting between them. Germline CDR1 and CDR2: SGHNT and YENEEA. The CDR3 protein is CASSPSSVNNEQFF. CDR3 nucleotide sequence: TGTGCCAGCAGCCCTTCTTCGGTGAACAATGAGCAGTTCTTC.

This clonotype was counted between two and nine times. The chain couples TRBV28 to TRBJ1-2; D gene ambiguous. In germline, CDR1 is MDHEN, CDR2 SYDVKM. The CDR3 loop spans 14 amino acids. V lost 3 bases, J lost 8 bases, and 16 bases lay in between. As DNA, the CDR3 is TGTGCCAGCAGTTTCATGACACGTACAAAGGGCTACACCTTC. It specifies CASSFMTRTKGYTF.

This clonotype was found many times. The CDR3 nucleotides read TGTGCCAGCACCCCCGGGGGAGGCTTACAGTACTTC. Amino acids: CASTPGGGLQYF. The genes are TRBV28 and TRBJ2-7, with D possibly being TRBD2 (6 bases). CDR1 is MDHEN, CDR2 SYDVKM, per germline. V was cut by 7 bases and J by 10 bases, with 17 bases left in between. CDR3 length: 12 residues.

This clonotype showed up just a few times. V is TRBV29-1 and J is TRBJ2-1, with D tentatively TRBD2 (6 bases). The CDR3 spans 11 residues. The germline V and J ends were trimmed by 5 bases and 8 bases, with 10 bases remaining between them. The germline CDR1 and CDR2 sequences are SQVTM and ANQGSEA. DNA for the CDR3: TGCAGCGTTCTTCGGGAGTATGAGCAGTTCTTC. It encodes CSVLREYEQFF.

This clonotype appeared many times. The CDR3: CASSSGMEETQYF. In nucleotides, the CDR3 is TGTGCCAGCAGCTCTGGCATGGAAGAGACCCAGTACTTC. This chain uses TRBV7-9 with TRBJ2-5; the D is unclear. Germline values: CDR1 SEHNR, CDR2 FQNEAQ (reference sequence). Trimming removed 4 bases at V and 3 bases at J, with 9 bases between. The length of the CDR3 is 13 residues.